A single sample gave rise to the 25 T cell receptor beta chains below, sequenced in a study of blood T cell repertoires in COVID-19. Profiled with immunoSEQ multiplex PCR; TCRdb holds only in-frame clones, not every one. The repertoire holds about 480,000 clones, roughly 90% seen once, with approximately 2% in the top ten. The sequenced material came from PBMCs or T cells enriched from blood (not recorded which). Every receptor here comes from a woman in her forties who had recovered from COVID-19.

The chain couples TRBV12-3 or TRBV12-4 to TRBJ1-5; possible D gene TRBD1, 5 bases. V lost 4 bases, J lost 6 bases, and 7 bases lay in between. The length of the CDR3 is 12 residues. The chain's CDR3 is CASSSGFQPQHF. The DNA for the CDR3 is TGTGCCAGCAGTTCAGGGTTTCAGCCCCAGCATTTT.

J is TRBJ1-4 and V is TRBV27, with 10 bases fitting TRBD1. CDR1 and CDR2 (germline): MNHEY, SMNVEV (reference sequence). With 2 bases clipped from V and 8 bases from J, the junction kept 5 bases outside the gene matches. The CDR3 sequence is 15 residues long. The CDR3 DNA reads as TGTGCCAGCAGTTTAGGGGACAGGGGTCTCGAAAAACTGTTTTTT. It specifies CASSLGDRGLEKLFF.

The V and J genes are TRBV6-2 or TRBV6-3 and TRBJ1-5, with 12 positions matching TRBD1. Looked up from germline, CDR1 is MNHEY and CDR2 is SVGEGT. With 5 bases clipped from V and 2 bases from J, the junction kept 7 bases outside the gene matches. This CDR3 spans 17 amino acids. CDR3 coding DNA: TGTGCCAGCAGTACAGGGACAGGGGGCGGGGGCAATCAGCCCCAGCATTTT. Its translation is CASSTGTGGGGNQPQHF.

The chain has TRBV2 and TRBJ2-1, with D perhaps matching TRBD2 (6 bases). Germline V gives CDR1 SNHLY, CDR2 FYNNEI. The CDR3 sequence is 13 residues long. Between the trimmed V and J ends, which lost 10 bases and 3 bases, there was a span of 13 bases. The CDR3 region has the DNA TGTGCCAAGGCGGGACTCCACTACAATGAGCAGTTCTTC. The encoded protein is CAKAGLHYNEQFF.

This clone was counted between two and nine times. The chain is built from TRBV7-2 and TRBJ1-2, with 8 positions matching TRBD1. V lost 7 bases and J lost 6; bases outside the gene matches: 16. The CDR3 has 16 residues. Germline V CDR1 and CDR2: SGHTA, FQGNSA. The CDR3 is CASIRQGSSYPDGYTF. Here the CDR3 DNA reads TGTGCCAGCATTCGACAGGGGAGTTCGTATCCCGATGGCTACACCTTC.

The V gene is TRBV15, the J gene TRBJ1-5, with 7 bases that match TRBD1. V gave up 1 base and J gave up 1 base; unmatched junction bases: 19. The CDR3 is 21 residues long. Per germline, CDR1 LNHNV and CDR2 YYDKDF (reference sequence). Written as DNA, the CDR3 is TGTGCCACCAGCAGAGCTCCCGGGACAGATACAGATTGGGTCAGCAATCAGCCCCAGCATTTT. Protein product: CATSRAPGTDTDWVSNQPQHF.

This clone was seen a single time. The chain uses TRBV19 and TRBJ2-5; the match to TRBD1 covers 9 bases. The CDR3 is 14 amino acids. With 9 bases clipped from V and 5 bases from J, the junction kept 10 bases outside the gene matches. Germline CDR1 and CDR2: LNHDA and SQIVND (reference sequence). In nucleotides, the CDR3 is TGTGCCAGCAGTGATTCTGGACAGGGGGAGACCCAGTACTTC. It specifies CASSDSGQGETQYF.

This chain joins TRBV10-3 and TRBJ2-1; no clear D. With 10 bases removed from V and 5 bases from J, the gap between germline ends came to 15 bases. Germline V gene lookup returns CDR1 ENHRY and CDR2 SYGVKD. The CDR3 covers 13 residues. DNA of the CDR3: TGTGCCACCCTAGAAGGAGCCGACAATGAGCAGTTCTTC. Its protein product is CATLEGADNEQFF.

J is TRBJ1-1 and V is TRBV4-3; D unclear. Germline CDR1 and CDR2: LGHNA and YSLEER. V was trimmed by 0 bases and J by 2 bases, leaving 4 bases between them. The CDR3 has 13 residues. In nucleotides, the CDR3 is TGCGCCAGCAGCCAAGATATCAACACTGAAGCTTTCTTT. This encodes CASSQDINTEAFF.

The V call is TRBV3-1 (or the pseudogene TRBV3-2), the J call TRBJ2-5; 14 nucleotides agree with TRBD2. CDR3 length: 17 residues. Trimming cost V 2 bases and J 9 bases; bases outside gene matches: 11. The V gene's germline CDR1 is LGHDT and CDR2 YNNKEL (reference sequence). This CDR3 is CASSQSANRLAGGAQYF. The CDR3, as DNA: TGTGCCAGCAGCCAATCGGCGAATCGACTAGCGGGGGGGGCCCAGTACTTC.

The CDR3 here is CASSVEQGYGYTF. The CDR3 DNA reads as TGTGCCAGCAGCGTAGAACAGGGCTATGGCTACACCTTC. The rearrangement joins TRBV9 to TRBJ1-2, with D possibly TRBD1 on 6 matching bases. The V gene's germline CDR1 is SGDLS and CDR2 YYNGEE. Between the trimmed V and J ends, which lost 0 bases and 4 bases, there was a span of 7 bases. This CDR3 contains 13 residues. The full variable domain, in which reference TRBV9 and TRBJ1-2 provide the parts outside the CDR3, is DSGVTQTPKHLITATGQRVTLRCSPRSGDLSVYWYQQSLDQGLQFLIQYYNGEERAKGNILERFSAQQFPDLHSELNLSSLELGDSALYFCASSVEQGYGYTFGSGTRLTVV.

The genes are TRBV2 and TRBJ2-7; weak D call: TRBD2 (6 bases). Germline V gene lookup returns CDR1 SNHLY and CDR2 FYNNEI. V was cut by 4 bases and J by 3 bases, with 16 bases left in between. The CDR3 length is 15 residues. The CDR3 here is CASSGGGERGYEQYF. In DNA, the CDR3 is TGTGCCAGCAGTGGGGGAGGTGAAAGGGGCTACGAGCAGTACTTC. The full variable domain, its missing parts supplied by reference TRBV2 and TRBJ2-7, is EPEVTQTPSHQVTQMGQEVILRCVPISNHLYFYWYRQILGQKVEFLVSFYNNEISEKSEIFDDQFSVERPDGSNFTLKIRSTKLEDSAMYFCASSGGGERGYEQYFGPGTRLTVT.

This rearrangement joins TRBV5-5 to TRBJ2-7; TRBD1 might be the D (6 bases). From germline, CDR1 is SGHKS and CDR2 YYEKEE (reference sequence). The CDR3 sequence is 14 residues long. V lost 1 base and J lost 2, with 10 bases in between. CDR3 amino acids: CASSLTGSTYEQYF. CDR3 DNA: TGTGCCAGCAGCTTGACAGGGAGTACCTACGAGCAGTACTTC.

V and J are TRBV5-6 and TRBJ2-5, with 8 bases lining up with TRBD1. Germline values: CDR1 SGHDT, CDR2 YYEEEE. Trimming at V came to 4 bases and at J to 5 bases, leaving 13 bases not matched to a gene. The CDR3 contains 16 residues. In DNA, the CDR3 is TGTGCCAGCAGCACGCGTCGGACAGGGTGGGGGGAGACCCAGTACTTC. It codes for CASSTRRTGWGETQYF.

V is TRBV25-1 and J is TRBJ2-7; 10 bases are a match to TRBD1. The germline gives CDR1 MGHDK, CDR2 SYGVNS. V shed 5 bases and J 4 bases; nucleotides not matched to a gene: 5. The CDR3 contains 14 residues. CDR3 amino acids: CASSREGQGYEQYF. The CDR3 coding sequence is TGTGCCAGCAGTAGGGAGGGACAGGGGTACGAGCAGTACTTC.

This CDR3 is CAWSVQLGTSGRGKYF. CDR3 sequence (DNA): TGTGCCTGGAGTGTACAACTTGGGACTAGCGGGAGGGGGAAGTACTTC. This chain connects TRBV30 to TRBJ2-7, with TRBD2 matching over 16 bases. CDR1 and CDR2 from the germline V gene are GTSNPN and SVGIG (reference sequence). This CDR3 is built from 16 residues. Trimming at V came to 0 bases and at J to 11 bases, leaving 10 bases not matched to a gene.

This chain uses TRBV5-3 with TRBJ2-5, with TRBD2 matching 10 bases. TRBV5-3 is given ORF status, its function remaining uncertain. J gave up 1 base and V 1 base, and 1 base lay outside the gene matches. This CDR3 spans 15 amino acids. The CDR3: CARSLRTSGQETQYF. CDR3 DNA sequence: TGTGCCAGAAGCTTGAGGACTAGCGGCCAAGAGACCCAGTACTTC.

This clone was seen only a few times. The chain uses TRBV18 and TRBJ1-3; TRBD1 matches 8 bases. This CDR3 comprises 19 residues. Germline V gene lookup returns CDR1 KGHSH and CDR2 LQKENI. Trimming took 2 bases from V and 0 from J; bases not matched to a gene: 12. Here the CDR3 DNA reads TGTGCCAGCTCACCAAGGCAGGGGGCCCACTATGTCTCTGGAAACACCATATATTTT. Translation gives CASSPRQGAHYVSGNTIYF. Together with reference TRBV18 and TRBJ1-3, the CDR3 gives the full variable domain: NAGVMQNPRHLVRRRGQEARLRCSPMKGHSHVYWYRQLPEEGLKFMVYLQKENIIDESGMPKERFSAEFPKEGPSILRIQQVVRGDSAAYFCASSPRQGAHYVSGNTIYFGEGSWLTVV.

The chain couples TRBV15 to TRBJ2-1; D perhaps matches TRBD2 (5 bases). The CDR3 has 17 amino acids. Per the germline V gene, CDR1 is LNHNV and CDR2 is YYDKDF (reference sequence). The ends were cut back, 5 bases at V and 7 bases at J, with 24 bases in the middle. The chain's CDR3 is CATSFTRVHIGINEQFF. CDR3 coding DNA: TGTGCCACCAGCTTTACGCGGGTCCATATAGGTATTAATGAGCAGTTCTTC.

The chain couples TRBV7-2 to TRBJ2-3, with TRBD1 identical over 8 bases. The trim removed 5 bases at V and 0 bases at J, leaving 16 bases unmatched. Germline V gives CDR1 SGHTA, CDR2 FQGNSA. The CDR3 loop spans 19 amino acids. CDR3 DNA: TGTGCCAGCAGCCACCGGAGGGGACAGGCTAGGACTAGCACAGATACGCAGTATTTT. Residues: CASSHRRGQARTSTDTQYF.

The gene calls are TRBV7-2 and TRBJ1-1; 10 bases match TRBD1. The germline CDR1 and CDR2 sequences are SGHTA and FQGNSA. The V segment lost 6 bases and the J segment 5 bases; nucleotides outside the gene matches: 18. This CDR3 contains 18 residues. This CDR3 is CASSPDRGRFVIETEAFF. The CDR3 bases are TGTGCCAGCAGTCCCGACAGGGGGCGCTTCGTTATTGAAACTGAAGCTTTCTTT.

The genes are TRBV7-9 and TRBJ2-1, with 7 positions matching TRBD1. J lost 0 bases, V lost 7 bases, and 3 bases had no gene match. Germline lookup yields CDR1 SEHNR and CDR2 FQNEAQ (reference sequence). This CDR3 is built from 14 residues. The CDR3 reads CASTTGASYNEQFF. The CDR3 DNA follows: TGTGCCAGCACCACAGGGGCCTCCTACAATGAGCAGTTCTTC.

The rearrangement uses TRBV27 and TRBJ1-4; 8 bases agree with TRBD1. Germline CDR1 MNHEY, CDR2 SMNVEV (reference sequence). This CDR3 contains 14 residues. Trimming cost V 3 bases and J 7 bases; bases outside gene matches: 4. The chain's CDR3 is CASSFQGAGEKLFF. As DNA, the CDR3 is TGTGCCAGCAGTTTTCAGGGGGCGGGTGAAAAACTGTTTTTT. Drawing the rest from reference TRBV27 and TRBJ1-4, the complete variable domain is EAQVTQNPRYLITVTGKKLTVTCSQNMNHEYMSWYRQDPGLGLRQIYYSMNVEVTDKGDVPEGYKVSRKEKRNFPLILESPSPNQTSLYFCASSFQGAGEKLFFGSGTQLSVL.

Comments on this clone: Other DNA sequences from this sample encode an identical CDR3 as well. V gene TRBV6-5 combines with J gene TRBJ2-7; TRBD1 agrees at 10 bases. CDR1 is MNHEY, CDR2 SVGAGI, per germline. The CDR3 is 14 amino acids. V was clipped by 7 bases and J by 0 bases; unmatched bases: 3. The CDR3 nucleotides are TGTGCCAGCACCCGGACAGGGGGCTCCTACGAGCAGTACTTC. Translation gives CASTRTGGSYEQYF.

V and J are TRBV5-6 and TRBJ2-1; TRBD2 agrees at 8 bases. CDR1 is SGHDT and CDR2 is YYEEEE in the germline V gene. This CDR3 region has 15 residues. Losses at the gene ends were 2 bases for V and 3 bases for J; bases not matched to a gene: 4. The CDR3 DNA is TGTGCCAGCAGCTTAGCGGGAGTGGGCTACAATGAGCAGTTCTTC. Translating it yields CASSLAGVGYNEQFF.